This is a list of T cell receptor beta chains from one sample in a study of T cell changes during pregnancy in multiple sclerosis. Profiling relied on immunoSEQ multiplex PCR, and the TCRdb table lists in-frame clones only, not all of them. The sample yields 50,000 or so clones, 90% to 95% seen once. The input for sequencing was peripheral blood, taken in the second trimester of pregnancy. Receptors originate from a female donor with multiple sclerosis, enrolled in a pregnancy study. Each CDR3 is given with its conserved first and last residue. Fields, in order: D gene, V gene, J gene, clone size, CDR3 DNA, CDR3 protein. The D gene is left open where the match is weak. Expanded clones get a size class; other rows say once, few or many, or leave the size out.

D: TRBD1
V: TRBV19
J: TRBJ2-7
size: -
DNA: TGTGCCAGTAGTTCCCAAGCGACAGGGTCCTACGAGCAGTACTTC
CDR3: CASSSQATGSYEQYF

D: TRBD1
V: TRBV9
J: TRBJ1-1
size: few
DNA: TGTGCCAGCAGCAAGTGGGACAGTAACACTGAAGCTTTCTTT
CDR3: CASSKWDSNTEAFF

D: TRBD1
V: TRBV30
J: TRBJ2-5
size: -
DNA: TGTGCCTGGAGTAGAACGACAGGGGGGAAGGAGACCCAGTACTTC
CDR3: CAWSRTTGGKETQYF

D: -
V: TRBV30
J: TRBJ1-1
size: -
DNA: TGTGCCTTCGGGTGGGGGGAGGCTGAAGCTTTCTTT
CDR3: CAFGWGEAEAFF

D: TRBD1
V: TRBV4-2
J: TRBJ2-7
size: -
DNA: TGTGCCAGCAGCCAAGAGGGACAGGGGGCAAACGAGCAGTACTTC
CDR3: CASSQEGQGANEQYF

D: TRBD1
V: TRBV7-8
J: TRBJ2-3
size: -
DNA: TGTGCCAGCAGCTCGACAGGGATGGGGACAGATACGCAGTATTTT
CDR3: CASSSTGMGTDTQYF

D: -
V: TRBV11-2
J: TRBJ2-7
size: -
DNA: TGTGCCAGCACACTACGGGATTATTACGAGCAGTACTTC
CDR3: CASTLRDYYEQYF

D: -
V: TRBV19
J: TRBJ2-7
size: -
DNA: TGTGCCAGTAGTATTGACACAAGGGGGACCTACGAGCAGTACTTC
CDR3: CASSIDTRGTYEQYF

D: TRBD2
V: TRBV11-3
J: TRBJ2-7
size: -
DNA: TGTGCCAGCAGCCCCGGGGGACTAGCGGGATCCTACGAGCAGTACTTC
CDR3: CASSPGGLAGSYEQYF

D: TRBD1
V: TRBV5-4
J: TRBJ1-1
size: -
DNA: TGTGCCAGCAGCCTTACAGGGGGACGCACTGAAGCTTTCTTT
CDR3: CASSLTGGRTEAFF

D: -
V: TRBV7-9
J: TRBJ2-1
size: few
DNA: TGTGCCAGCAGCTCCCTTAATGAGCAGTTCTTC
CDR3: CASSSLNEQFF

D: -
V: TRBV11-2
J: TRBJ2-5
size: -
DNA: TGTGCCAGCAGCTTAGATTGGCTAGCAGAAATTCAAGAGACCCAGTACTTC
CDR3: CASSLDWLAEIQETQYF

D: TRBD2
V: TRBV2
J: TRBJ2-7
size: -
DNA: TGTGCCAGCAGAAAACTAGCGGACCCCTACGAGCAGTACTTC
CDR3: CASRKLADPYEQYF

D: TRBD1
V: TRBV19
J: TRBJ2-3
size: -
DNA: TGTGCCAGTAGTGACGGGACAGGGAAGGCAGATACGCAGTATTTT
CDR3: CASSDGTGKADTQYF

D: TRBD1
V: TRBV4-1
J: TRBJ1-5
size: -
DNA: TGCGCCAGCAGCCTTTCCGGGACAGGGGGCAGTCAGCCCCAGCATTTT
CDR3: CASSLSGTGGSQPQHF

D: TRBD2
V: TRBV5-5
J: TRBJ2-7
size: -
DNA: TGTGCCAGCAGCCTCGGCATAGCGGGAGGGCCATGGGGGGAGCAGTACTTC
CDR3: CASSLGIAGGPWGEQYF

D: TRBD1
V: TRBV5-5
J: TRBJ1-2
size: -
DNA: TGTGCCAGCAGCTTGGAGGGGGCCTATGGCTACACCTTC
CDR3: CASSLEGAYGYTF

D: TRBD1
V: TRBV28
J: TRBJ1-2
size: -
DNA: TGTGCCACCTTGGGACAGGGGGCGGGCGGCTATGGCTACACCTTC
CDR3: CATLGQGAGGYGYTF

D: -
V: TRBV19
J: TRBJ1-3
size: -
DNA: TGTGCCAGTAGTACGGGACACACCTCTGGAAACACCATATATTTT
CDR3: CASSTGHTSGNTIYF

D: TRBD1
V: TRBV19
J: TRBJ1-2
size: -
DNA: TGTGCCAGTAGTACCGGGACAGGGGGCGCGGGTGGCTACACCTTC
CDR3: CASSTGTGGAGGYTF

D: -
V: TRBV28
J: TRBJ1-2
size: -
DNA: TGTGCCAGCAGTTCCCGGAACTATGGCTACACCTTC
CDR3: CASSSRNYGYTF

D: TRBD1
V: TRBV6-5
J: TRBJ1-1
size: few
DNA: TGTGCCAGCTGCTCAGGGGGAATGAACACTGAAGCTTTCTTT
CDR3: CASCSGGMNTEAFF

D: TRBD1
V: TRBV5-4
J: TRBJ2-7
size: -
DNA: TGTGCCAGCAGCTTTCCCCCCGGACAGGGATCCGAGCAGTACTTC
CDR3: CASSFPPGQGSEQYF

D: -
V: TRBV27
J: TRBJ1-3
size: -
DNA: TGTGCCAGCAGTCCTTTCCCTTTTGTCAGCTCTGGAAACACCATATATTTT
CDR3: CASSPFPFVSSGNTIYF

D: TRBD1
V: TRBV7-9
J: TRBJ1-2
size: few
DNA: TGTGCCAGCAGGCAACAGGGGGCGATTGGTCTGGGCACCTTC
CDR3: CASRQQGAIGLGTF

D: -
V: TRBV19
J: TRBJ2-2
size: -
DNA: TGTGCCAGTAGCCTCACAGGGTCGAACACCGGGGAGCTGTTTTTT
CDR3: CASSLTGSNTGELFF

D: TRBD1
V: TRBV28
J: TRBJ2-7
size: -
DNA: TGTGCCAGCAGTCGGGGGACAGGTAGCTCCTACGAGCAGTACTTC
CDR3: CASSRGTGSSYEQYF

D: TRBD2
V: TRBV11-2
J: TRBJ2-1
size: -
DNA: TGTGCCAGCAGCTTTAGAGCCCGGGAGGTCGGCAATGAGCAGTTCTTC
CDR3: CASSFRAREVGNEQFF